This TCR beta chain originates from a study of technical replicates of blood from a handful of donors. V shed 1 base and J 10 bases; nucleotides not matched to a gene: 11. The germline V gene encodes CDR1 SGHTA and CDR2 FQGNSA. The CDR3 is 16 amino acids. Data came from immunoSEQ multiplex PCR; TCRdb stores just in-frame clones and leaves some out. The sample lists some 57,000 clones, under 90% occurring once. The rearrangement joins TRBV7-2 to TRBJ2-5; 11 bases match TRBD2. The source material was PBMCs. This clonotype was sampled from a human donor in good health. Some clones in this sample may be carry-over from other donors' samples. The CDR3 region is CASSLESSTSGAYQYF. The CDR3 DNA reads TGTGCCAGCAGCTTAGAAAGCTCGACTAGCGGGGCCTACCAGTACTTC. The full variable domain, completed using reference TRBV7-2 and TRBJ2-5, is GAGVSQSPSNKVTEKGKDVELRCDPISGHTALYWYRQSLGQGLEFLIYFQGNSAPDKSGLPSDRFSAERTGGSVSTLTIQRTQQEDSAVYLCASSLESSTSGAYQYFGPGTRLLVL.